Below are 15 T cell receptor beta chains sequenced from a single sample in a study of PD-L1 blockade in urothelial cancer. Sequenced by immunoSEQ multiplex PCR; TCRdb stores in-frame clones only, minus some. Here the sample spans some 79,000 clones, roughly 87% being singletons. The sample consisted of PBMCs, taken around atezolizumab (anti-PD-L1) treatment. The receptors come from a man between 65 and 79 years old with urothelial cancer.

This clone was counted a few times. The gene calls are TRBV6-5 and TRBJ2-7; tentative D call: TRBD2 (5 bases). V lost 0 bases, J lost 2 bases, and 11 bases lay in between. CDR3 length: 15 residues. Per the germline V gene, CDR1 is MNHEY and CDR2 is SVGAGI. In DNA, the CDR3 is TGTGCCAGCAGTTACTCTAGCGACCGAACCTACGAGCAGTACTTC. Amino acid sequence: CASSYSSDRTYEQYF.

The count of this clone is one. V usage is TRBV20-1 and J usage is TRBJ1-1; TRBD1 might be the D (5 bases). CDR3 length: 11 residues. The V gene lost 0 bases and the J gene lost 9 bases, with 8 bases spanning the gap. CDR1 and CDR2 from the germline V gene are DFQATT and SNEGSKA (reference sequence). The CDR3 here is CSARDPGKAFF. In DNA, the CDR3 is TGCAGTGCTAGAGATCCAGGGAAAGCTTTCTTT.

This chain connects TRBV6-1 to TRBJ1-5; no reliable D call. The V and J ends lost 6 bases and 3 bases respectively, with 9 bases between them. CDR1 and CDR2 from the germline V gene are MNHNS and SASEGT. CDR3 length: 13 residues. This CDR3 is CASSLDSNQPQHF. The CDR3 DNA reads as TGTGCCAGCAGCCTGGACTCCAATCAGCCCCAGCATTTT.

This clone was found once. The rearrangement links TRBV25-1 to TRBJ1-4; a possible D gene is TRBD1 (5 bases). Germline loops: CDR1 MGHDK, CDR2 SYGVNS. The CDR3 runs 14 residues. Trimming shortened V by 5 bases and J by 7 bases, and 14 bases separated the two germline ends. In DNA form, the CDR3 reads TGTGCCAGCAGTCTTAAGGGAGGGGTTGAAAAACTGTTTTTT. The encoded protein is CASSLKGGVEKLFF.

This sequence joins TRBV7-2 and TRBJ2-3; possible D gene TRBD2, 7 bases. Germline CDR1 and CDR2: SGHTA and FQGNSA. Trimming shortened V by 4 bases and J by 6 bases, and 14 bases separated the two germline ends. CDR3 length: 14 amino acids. CDR3 region: CASSSPKGGDTQYF. The CDR3 DNA sequence: TGTGCCAGCAGCTCTCCGAAGGGGGGGGATACGCAGTATTTT.

The chain links TRBV6-1 to TRBJ2-1, with TRBD2 identical over 8 bases. The V and J ends lost 4 bases and 3 bases, in that order; junction bases with no gene match: 11. Germline V CDR1 and CDR2: MNHNS, SASEGT. The CDR3 length is 17 residues. CDR3 DNA sequence: TGTGCCAGCAGTGTCCGGGGGGGCCGGGGGAACTACAATGAGCAGTTCTTC. Translated, it gives CASSVRGGRGNYNEQFF.

This chain joins TRBV18 and TRBJ2-3; a possible D gene is TRBD1 (5 bases). Germline V gives CDR1 KGHSH, CDR2 LQKENI. The CDR3 sequence is 13 residues long. The V and J ends lost 4 bases and 7 bases respectively, with 12 bases between them. This chain's CDR3 is CASSQGITNTQYF. Here the CDR3 DNA reads TGTGCCAGCTCACAGGGGATAACAAATACGCAGTATTTT.

This clone was seen a handful of times. The J gene is TRBJ2-3, the V gene TRBV18, with D possibly matching TRBD1 (6 bases). V was trimmed by 6 bases and J by 0 bases, leaving 10 bases between them. Germline lookup yields CDR1 KGHSH and CDR2 LQKENI. The CDR3 totals 14 residues. In DNA form, the CDR3 reads TGTGCCAGCTCGGGGGCTAGTAGCACAGATACGCAGTATTTT. Protein product: CASSGASSTDTQYF. Complete variable domain (other parts from reference TRBV18 and TRBJ2-3): NAGVMQNPRHLVRRRGQEARLRCSPMKGHSHVYWYRQLPEEGLKFMVYLQKENIIDESGMPKERFSAEFPKEGPSILRIQQVVRGDSAAYFCASSGASSTDTQYFGPGTRLTVL.

The rearrangement joins TRBV19 to TRBJ2-7; the match to TRBD1 covers 8 bases. The CDR3 contains 14 residues. CDR1 is LNHDA, CDR2 SQIVND, per germline (reference sequence). Losses at the gene ends were 3 bases for V and 4 bases for J; bases not matched to a gene: 5. This CDR3 reads CASSIPGQEYEQYF. Here the CDR3 DNA reads TGTGCCAGTAGTATCCCGGGACAGGAGTACGAGCAGTACTTC.

This clone was found a few times. This chain links TRBV11-2 with TRBJ2-2; D gene unclear. The CDR3 loop spans 16 amino acids. Trimming pared 0 bases from V and 2 bases from J, leaving 10 bases between. Per the germline V gene, CDR1 is SGHAT and CDR2 is FQNNGV. In DNA, the CDR3 is TGTGCCAGCAGCTTAGATACCGGGTCTAACACCGGGGAGCTGTTTTTT. This gives the protein CASSLDTGSNTGELFF.

As regards this clone: Distinct nucleotide sequences in the sample also encode this CDR3. The CDR3, as DNA: TGCGCCAGCAGCTTGAGGGCTAGCGGAAGCACAGATACGCAGTATTTT. Its protein product is CASSLRASGSTDTQYF. The chain couples TRBV5-1 to TRBJ2-3; 7 positions match TRBD2. The germline V gene has CDR1 SGHRS and CDR2 YFSETQ. The CDR3 runs 16 residues. Trimming took 1 base from V and 0 from J; bases not matched to a gene: 5. Together with reference TRBV5-1 and TRBJ2-3, the CDR3 gives the full variable domain: KAGVTQTPRYLIKTRGQQVTLSCSPISGHRSVSWYQQTPGQGLQFLFEYFSETQRNKGNFPGRFSGRQFSNSRSEMNVSTLELGDSALYLCASSLRASGSTDTQYFGPGTRLTVL.

The rearrangement links TRBV6-5 to TRBJ1-1; D gene unclear. The CDR3 runs 15 residues. The V and J ends lost 6 bases and 0 bases respectively, with 14 bases between them. The germline V gene has CDR1 MNHEY and CDR2 SVGAGI. CDR3 bases: TGTGCCAGCAGGCCCGCCAGTTTCATGAACACTGAAGCTTTCTTT. Translated, it gives CASRPASFMNTEAFF.

This clone was recorded once. This sequence joins TRBV7-9 and TRBJ2-7; 9 nucleotides align to TRBD1. Germline trimming cut 5 bases from V and 5 bases from J; bases unmatched to any gene: 7. This CDR3 comprises 14 residues. The germline gives CDR1 SEHNR, CDR2 FQNEAQ (reference sequence). The chain's CDR3 is CASSPGQGHNEQYF. CDR3 nucleotide sequence: TGTGCCAGCAGCCCTGGACAGGGGCACAACGAGCAGTACTTC.

This clone was found a few times. The V call is TRBV18, the J call TRBJ2-1; D ambiguous. This CDR3 region has 13 residues. Germline CDR1 is KGHSH and CDR2 is LQKENI. V lost 6 bases and J lost 5, with 11 bases in between. CDR3 sequence (DNA): TGTGCCAGCTCCCCCCCTAATGACAATGAGCAGTTCTTC. It specifies CASSPPNDNEQFF.

The chain links TRBV6-1 to TRBJ2-3, with 7 nucleotides matching TRBD2. The V gene end was trimmed by 1 base and the J gene end by 4 bases; junction bases not matched to a gene: 5. Per the germline V gene, CDR1 is MNHNS and CDR2 is SASEGT. The CDR3 is 15 residues long. CDR3 coding DNA: TGTGCCAGCAGTGAAGGCGGGGGAGCGGCAGATACGCAGTATTTT. Translated: CASSEGGGAADTQYF.